This entry lists 25 T cell receptor beta chains sequenced from one sample in a study of cytomegalovirus exposure and HLA in healthy donors. The PCR contained 60 Vbeta and 13 Jbeta primers. Libraries were prepared by immunoSEQ multiplex PCR; TCRdb keeps only in-frame clonotypes and omits some of them. Among 180,000 or so clones, around 75% were seen once, and the ten largest hold about 7.7%. Material: PBMCs. These receptors were collected from a woman between 40 and 55 years old in good health and CMV-seropositive.

The chain is built from TRBV7-2 and TRBJ2-5, with D perhaps TRBD2 (6 bases). The V and J ends lost 3 bases and 3 bases respectively, with 11 bases between them. The germline V gene has CDR1 SGHTA and CDR2 FQGNSA. The CDR3 sequence is 14 residues long. Written as DNA, the CDR3 is TGTGCCAGCAGCTTGGGTAGCGGTAAAGAGACCCAGTACTTC. This sequence encodes CASSLGSGKETQYF.

This sequence joins TRBV5-1 and TRBJ1-2; D is uncertain. V was shortened by 0 bases and J by 3 bases, with 9 bases between the two germline ends. CDR1 SGHRS and CDR2 YFSETQ come from the germline V gene. There are 14 residues in the CDR3. As DNA, the CDR3 is TGCGCCAGCAGCTTGGGGAGGGCAGACTATGGCTACACCTTC. Amino acid sequence: CASSLGRADYGYTF.

The J gene is TRBJ2-5, the V gene TRBV7-2, with 7 nucleotides matching TRBD1. CDR3 length equals 14 residues. CDR1 SGHTA and CDR2 FQGNSA come from the germline V gene. The junction had 3 bases not matched to a gene; V was cut back by 2 bases and J by 3 bases. CDR3 region: CASSLSDREETQYF. CDR3 nucleotide sequence: TGTGCCAGCAGCTTAAGCGACAGGGAAGAGACCCAGTACTTC.

This chain links TRBV6-1 with TRBJ2-7; no clear D gene. The ends were cut back, 0 bases at V and 4 bases at J, with 7 bases in the middle. The length of the CDR3 is 13 residues. CDR1 is MNHNS, CDR2 SASEGT, per germline. CDR3 in DNA: TGTGCCAGCAGTGAAGCATCCCCTTACGAGCAGTACTTC. Amino acids: CASSEASPYEQYF.

This chain connects TRBV19 to TRBJ2-6; a weak D match, TRBD1 (6 bases). There are 17 residues in the CDR3. Trimming shortened V by 6 bases and J by 1 base, and 16 bases separated the two germline ends. Germline-derived CDR1 and CDR2 are LNHDA and SQIVND (reference sequence). CDR3 sequence: CASSRGPSLSGANVLTF. DNA for the CDR3: TGTGCCAGTAGCAGGGGACCGTCGTTGTCTGGGGCCAACGTCCTGACTTTC.

The V call is TRBV20-1, the J call TRBJ1-2; maybe TRBD1 (5 bases). Between the trimmed V and J ends, which lost 2 bases and 8 bases, there was a span of 9 bases. This CDR3 contains 11 residues. Germline CDR1 and CDR2: DFQATT and SNEGSKA (reference sequence). CDR3 in DNA: TGCAGTGCTAGATCTCCAGGGGGCTACACCTTC. Translation: CSARSPGGYTF.

The CDR3 reads CASSQGSGSSGANVLTF. The CDR3 nucleotides read TGCGCCAGCAGCCAGGGCTCCGGCTCCTCTGGGGCCAACGTCCTGACTTTC. The chain is built from TRBV4-3 and TRBJ2-6; no clear D. The CDR3 contains 17 residues. The ends were cut back, 3 bases at V and 0 bases at J, with 12 bases in the middle. Germline V gives CDR1 LGHNA, CDR2 YSLEER.

Only a few counts were recorded for this clone. The chain carries TRBV6-5 and TRBJ2-7, with 10 bases fitting TRBD2. V was clipped by 7 bases and J by 4 bases; unmatched bases: 7. CDR1 and CDR2 (germline): MNHEY, SVGAGI. CDR3 length: 14 amino acids. The CDR3 region has the DNA TGTGCCAGCAAAGTCTCTAGCGGGAGTTACGAGCAGTACTTC. Translating gives CASKVSSGSYEQYF.

The gene calls are TRBV5-6 and TRBJ2-7; TRBD2 aligns across 7 bases. Per the germline V gene, CDR1 is SGHDT and CDR2 is YYEEEE. Trimming took 0 bases from V and 9 from J; bases not matched to a gene: 9. The CDR3 runs 14 residues. CDR3 sequence: CASSLVQTSWGQYF. The CDR3, as DNA: TGTGCCAGCAGCTTGGTCCAGACTAGCTGGGGGCAGTACTTC. The variable domain in full, completed from reference TRBV5-6 and TRBJ2-7, reads DAGVTQSPTHLIKTRGQQVTLRCSPKSGHDTVSWYQQALGQGPQFIFQYYEEEERQRGNFPDRFSGHQFPNYSSELNVNALLLGDSALYLCASSLVQTSWGQYFGPGTRLTVT.

This chain connects TRBV29-1 to TRBJ1-1, with 11 nucleotides matching TRBD1. The CDR3 spans 17 residues. The germline V gene has CDR1 SQVTM and CDR2 ANQGSEA. V lost 1 base and J lost 3; bases outside the gene matches: 10. The CDR3 DNA is TGCAGCGTTGAAGCTTCCCTCAGGACAGGGGGCGACACTGAAGCTTTCTTT. Its protein is CSVEASLRTGGDTEAFF.

The chain has TRBV5-1 and TRBJ1-2; 10 bases fit TRBD1. Germline V gene data show CDR1 as SGHRS and CDR2 as YFSETQ. With 4 bases clipped from V and 7 bases from J, the junction kept 10 bases outside the gene matches. This CDR3 spans 15 amino acids. Here the CDR3 DNA reads TGCGCCAGCAGCCCCTCCGGACAGGGGGGAATTGGCTACACCTTC. It specifies CASSPSGQGGIGYTF.

The chain has TRBV5-1 and TRBJ2-7; a possible D gene is TRBD1 (6 bases). The V and J ends lost 3 bases and 1 base respectively, with 14 bases between them. CDR1 is SGHRS and CDR2 is YFSETQ in the germline V gene. The CDR3 covers 15 residues. The CDR3 spells CASSSVRQASYEQYF. The DNA for the CDR3 is TGCGCCAGCAGCTCGGTTAGACAGGCTTCCTACGAGCAGTACTTC. Full variable domain (rest looked up from reference TRBV5-1 and TRBJ2-7): KAGVTQTPRYLIKTRGQQVTLSCSPISGHRSVSWYQQTPGQGLQFLFEYFSETQRNKGNFPGRFSGRQFSNSRSEMNVSTLELGDSALYLCASSSVRQASYEQYFGPGTRLTVT.

The chain combines TRBV5-8 with TRBJ2-7; no reliable D call. The V and J ends lost 2 bases and 2 bases respectively, with 5 bases between them. Germline V CDR1 and CDR2: SGHTS, YDEGEE. This CDR3 is 12 amino acids long. This CDR3 is CASSFLPYEQYF. The CDR3 DNA reads TGTGCCAGCAGCTTCCTACCCTACGAGCAGTACTTC.

This chain uses TRBV30 with TRBJ1-5; perhaps TRBD1 as D (5 bases). The germline V gene encodes CDR1 GTSNPN and CDR2 SVGIG (reference sequence). The CDR3 runs 13 residues. V gave up 1 base and J gave up 4 bases, with 8 bases separating them. The DNA of the CDR3 is TGTGCCTGGAGTGAGGGGCTTAATCAGCCCCAGCATTTT. It translates to CAWSEGLNQPQHF.

The sample holds a few counts of this clone. The gene calls are TRBV28 and TRBJ2-2, with TRBD2 matching over 13 bases. The germline CDR1 and CDR2 sequences are MDHEN and SYDVKM. The trim removed 4 bases at V and 5 bases at J, leaving 10 bases unmatched. The CDR3 has 18 amino acids. The CDR3 nucleotides read TGTGCCAGCAGTTCCCTTCGACTAGCGGGAGGAGAAACCGGGGAGCTGTTTTTT. Encoded protein: CASSSLRLAGGETGELFF.

DNA for the CDR3: TGTGCCAGCAGCTTAACCGACGCCCCCGGGACTGAAGCTTTCTTT. This translates into CASSLTDAPGTEAFF. V is TRBV7-8 and J is TRBJ1-1; unclear D gene. Trimming took off 2 bases at V and 5 bases at J, with 15 bases between the two ends. The CDR3 loop spans 15 amino acids. Germline CDR1 SGHVS, CDR2 FQNEAQ.

The rearrangement uses TRBV5-4 and TRBJ2-2; a weak D match, TRBD1 (7 bases). The ends were cut back, 1 base at V and 4 bases at J, with 11 bases in the middle. The CDR3 contains 15 residues. Germline assignment: CDR1 SGHNT and CDR2 YYREEE (reference sequence). CDR3: CASSLQQGGTGELFF. DNA of the CDR3: TGTGCCAGCAGCTTGCAGCAGGGGGGCACCGGGGAGCTGTTTTTT.

This chain joins TRBV5-1 and TRBJ2-7; TRBD2 agrees at 10 bases. CDR1 and CDR2 (germline): SGHRS, YFSETQ. The V segment lost 3 bases and the J segment 2 bases; nucleotides outside the gene matches: 8. The CDR3 loop spans 16 amino acids. The CDR3: CASSSGGTSEAYEQYF. The DNA for the CDR3 is TGCGCCAGCAGCTCGGGTGGGACTAGCGAAGCCTACGAGCAGTACTTC. The full variable domain, completed using reference TRBV5-1 and TRBJ2-7, is KAGVTQTPRYLIKTRGQQVTLSCSPISGHRSVSWYQQTPGQGLQFLFEYFSETQRNKGNFPGRFSGRQFSNSRSEMNVSTLELGDSALYLCASSSGGTSEAYEQYFGPGTRLTVT.

This rearrangement joins TRBV4-2 to TRBJ2-1, with 8 bases fitting TRBD2. V shed 2 bases, J shed 10 bases, and the junction held 10 bases outside the gene matches. Germline loops: CDR1 LGHNA, CDR2 YNFKEQ. The CDR3 runs 15 residues. In DNA, the CDR3 is TGTGCCAGCAGCCAAACCCCCGGGAGGGCATGGGAGCAGTTCTTC. Its protein is CASSQTPGRAWEQFF.

The chain uses TRBV5-4 and TRBJ2-1, with D possibly being TRBD2 (6 bases). CDR1 is SGHNT and CDR2 is YYREEE in the germline V gene (reference sequence). CDR3 length equals 15 residues. V lost 2 bases and J lost 3, with 12 bases in between. In DNA, the CDR3 is TGTGCCAGCAGCTTAGAAGCGGGCATCTACAATGAGCAGTTCTTC. It specifies CASSLEAGIYNEQFF.

The chain recombines TRBV5-1 with TRBJ2-2, with no clear D. The V gene's germline CDR1 is SGHRS and CDR2 YFSETQ. The V and J ends lost 0 bases and 6 bases respectively, with 18 bases between them. The CDR3 spans 17 residues. The CDR3 DNA sequence: TGCGCCAGCAGCTTGGCCATGGTGGAGTCGGTGCCCGGGGAGCTGTTTTTT. It is translated as CASSLAMVESVPGELFF.

The V call is TRBV15, the J call TRBJ2-1, with TRBD2 matching over 11 bases. The CDR3 loop spans 16 amino acids. Germline values: CDR1 LNHNV, CDR2 YYDKDF (reference sequence). V dropped 3 bases and J dropped 4; count of bases not matched to a gene: 5. In nucleotides, the CDR3 is TGTGCCACCAGCAGGGGTGGGACTAGCGGTTACAATGAGCAGTTCTTC. The encoded protein is CATSRGGTSGYNEQFF.

The V call is TRBV11-2, the J call TRBJ1-2, with D unresolved. V was cut by 0 bases and J by 0 bases, with 8 bases left in between. Germline CDR1 and CDR2: SGHAT and FQNNGV. The CDR3 runs 15 residues. CDR3: CASSLDNGANYGYTF. The CDR3 bases are TGTGCCAGCAGCTTAGATAACGGAGCTAACTATGGCTACACCTTC.

The chain carries TRBV5-1 and TRBJ2-2, with D tentatively TRBD1 (5 bases). The ends were cut back, 0 bases at V and 7 bases at J, with 16 bases in the middle. The CDR3 totals 16 residues. Germline V gives CDR1 SGHRS, CDR2 YFSETQ. CDR3 sequence reads: CASSLDGREKGGELFF. The CDR3 DNA reads TGCGCCAGCAGCTTGGACGGCAGGGAAAAAGGCGGGGAGCTGTTTTTT.

The rearrangement joins TRBV9 to TRBJ2-2; D not resolved. Germline V gene data show CDR1 as SGDLS and CDR2 as YYNGEE. The germline V and J ends were trimmed by 4 bases and 5 bases, with 9 bases remaining between them. The CDR3 extends over 13 amino acids. The CDR3 loop reads CASSPQLTGELFF. CDR3 coding DNA: TGTGCCAGCAGCCCTCAGTTGACCGGGGAGCTGTTTTTT.